The T cell receptor (beta chain) under discussion was sequenced for a study of blood T cell repertoires in COVID-19. On the study more broadly: Researchers got acute and convalescent COVID-19 samples from the United States, Italy and Spain.

This clone was recorded once. This CDR3 comprises 12 residues. Trimming took 5 bases from V and 10 from J, leaving 9 bases between them. Germline V gene lookup returns CDR1 MDHEN and CDR2 SYDVKM. Residents of 20 to 25 US areas, aged about 18 to 95 years, made up the participants. Clinical histories supplied by participants themselves formed the basis of cohort assignment. Cohort 3 donors were reported recovered after two negative PCRs, clearance, or symptom resolution. The table came from immunoSEQ multiplex PCR; TCRdb's copy has only in-frame clones and leaves some out. The repertoire holds approximately 480,000 clones, with approximately 86% as singletons.

The receptor was isolated from a woman aged 18-29 years who had recovered from COVID-19. The sequencing input was PBMCs or T cells enriched from blood (not recorded which). The chain links TRBV28 to TRBJ1-6; D is undetermined. This chain's CDR3 is CASSAQRSPLHF. CDR3 sequence (DNA): TGTGCCAGCAGTGCCCAGCGGTCACCCCTCCACTTT. The complete variable domain, with remaining parts taken from reference TRBV28 and TRBJ1-6, reads DVKVTQSSRYLVKRTGEKVFLECVQDMDHENMFWYRQDPGLGLRLIYFSYDVKMKEKGDIPEGYSVSREKKERFSLILESASTNQTSMYLCASSAQRSPLHFGNGTRLTVT.